This record looks at one T cell receptor beta chain sequence and its context. What this receptor recognizes is not known. No base-level quality is on record; no much larger clone is a single base apart. Sequencing took place on an Illumina HiSeq 1500. The raw public data were reprocessed by TCRdb itself: fastp quality trimming at Q25, MiXCR clonotype calling, in-frame beta chains only. For every CDR3 protein sequence, its rows merge into one entry that carries the most common genes and DNA. This sample comprises about 250,000 distinct CDR3 sequences, 6.5% of them detected only once. Clones ranked in the top ten supply under 7% of the sample. This specimen comes from a study of T cell repertoires in cytomegalovirus infection (dated by TCRdb to the late 2010s). Context from the whole study: The HLA type of each donor mattered for the analysis, because public TCR beta signatures pointed to carriage of CMV infection along with the matching HLA type. Overall study outcomes, separate from this receptor: Carriers of CMV infection plus the relevant HLA type were discriminated by the cumulative frequency of public TCR beta family members in the study cohort and in an independent roughly 400-donor cohort. In the ex vivo response, HLA-C-restricted CMV-specific TCR beta clonotypes were dominant, and in two of eight donors the single most frequent clonotype came from this HLA-C-restricted group.

Reading the germline V gene (reference sequence) gives CDR1 LGHDT and CDR2 YNNKEL. Taken from cysteine to phenylalanine, the CDR3 has 15 residues. Left in the record is the CDR3 DNA by itself, 45 bases read in frame from the first base. V is cut back by 2 bases and J by 5 bases, with 7 bases in the junction unmatched. The sequenced sample was PBMCs. The rearrangement joined TRBV3-1 to TRBJ2-5, with 8 bases matching TRBD1. This receptor was identified in a human donor in good health (CMV status not recorded). Some clones in this sample may be carry-over from other donors' samples. The DNA reads TGTGCCAGCAGCCAACTCGCAGGGGGCCCTGAGACCCAGTACTTC. Translated, it reads CASSQLAGGPETQYF.